These 21 T cell receptor beta chains came from one sample sequenced in a study of T cell responses to AZD1222 COVID-19 vaccine (dated by TCRdb to the early 2020s). Libraries were made using the immunoSEQ multiplex PCR assay. Sourced from immuneACCESS, this table was stored by TCRdb with only in-frame sequences that have V and J called. A share of the clones is absent; for the studies checked, an unresolved V gene accounts for under half, and the remainder has no known explanation. The sample records about 47,000 clones, around 85% of which are singletons. The ten biggest clones cover roughly 20% of the sample. This specimen's time point label, interpreted: baseline before first vaccination. The label giving this sample's treatment or condition can be read as: meningococcal conjugate vaccine given as trial control. Sequenced here: peripheral blood, sampled on day 0 of MenACWY control vaccination. The source is an adult in good health.

This clone has a single count. The chain combines TRBV19 with TRBJ2-1; 9 nucleotides match TRBD1. This CDR3 spans 17 amino acids. The germline V gene has CDR1 LNHDA and CDR2 SQIVND (reference sequence). The J segment lost 7 bases and the V segment lost 0 bases, leaving 10 bases of the junction unmatched. The DNA of the CDR3 is TGTGCCAGTAGTATAGACGGGACAGGGTCCATCCGGAATGAGCAGTTCTTC. Translated, it gives CASSIDGTGSIRNEQFF. Combining the CDR3 with reference TRBV19 and TRBJ2-1 gives the whole variable domain DGGITQSPKYLFRKEGQNVTLSCEQNLNHDAMYWYRQDPGQGLRLIYYSQIVNDFQKGDIAEGYSVSREKKESFPLTVTSAQKNPTAFYLCASSIDGTGSIRNEQFFGPGTRLTVL.

A note on this clone: Just one base apart from a much larger clone, this may be a read error. The chain has TRBV5-1 and TRBJ2-7; 8 positions match TRBD1. Germline loops: CDR1 SGHRS, CDR2 YFSETQ. There are 15 residues in the CDR3. For the CDR3, the DNA is TGCGCCAGCAGCGCGGACAGGGCCTTCTCCTACGGGCAGTACTTC. Translation: CASSADRAFSYGQYF.

The V call is TRBV19, the J call TRBJ1-5; unclear D gene. The CDR3 loop spans 16 amino acids. The V and J ends lost 4 bases and 0 bases respectively, with 13 bases between them. Germline CDR1 and CDR2: LNHDA and SQIVND (reference sequence). The CDR3 bases are TGTGCCAGTAGTAATGGAGGGTCTTATAGCAATCAGCCCCAGCATTTT. Residues: CASSNGGSYSNQPQHF. Looking up the rest from reference TRBV19 and TRBJ1-5 gives the full variable domain: DGGITQSPKYLFRKEGQNVTLSCEQNLNHDAMYWYRQDPGQGLRLIYYSQIVNDFQKGDIAEGYSVSREKKESFPLTVTSAQKNPTAFYLCASSNGGSYSNQPQHFGDGTRLSIL.

J is TRBJ1-6 and V is TRBV30; 8 bases are shared with TRBD1. J lost 7 bases, V lost 3 bases, and 5 bases had no gene match. The CDR3 sequence is 14 residues long. Germline CDR1 and CDR2: GTSNPN and SVGIG (reference sequence). The DNA for the CDR3 is TGTGCCTGGAGCGACAGGGGCCCCAATTCACCCCTCCACTTT. This encodes CAWSDRGPNSPLHF.

The chain carries TRBV7-2 and TRBJ2-5; maybe TRBD1 (5 bases). The germline CDR1 and CDR2 sequences are SGHTA and FQGNSA. CDR3 length equals 15 residues. The V and J ends lost 1 base and 5 bases respectively, with 14 bases between them. This CDR3 reads CASSLGSRVYETQYF. In nucleotides, the CDR3 is TGTGCCAGCAGCTTAGGTAGCAGGGTGTACGAGACCCAGTACTTC.

This chain connects TRBV6-6 to TRBJ2-7; D remains unclear. The CDR3 covers 12 residues. The germline V and J ends were trimmed by 2 bases and 7 bases, with 9 bases remaining between them. The germline CDR1 and CDR2 sequences are MNHNY and SVGAGI (reference sequence). The CDR3 coding sequence is TGTGCCAGCAGTTACGGGTCAGGAGAGCAGTACTTC. It encodes CASSYGSGEQYF.

This chain connects TRBV6-5 to TRBJ2-1, with 9 bases matching TRBD2. With 6 bases clipped from V and 9 bases from J, the junction kept 3 bases outside the gene matches. This CDR3 contains 12 residues. Germline loops: CDR1 MNHEY, CDR2 SVGAGI. The CDR3 loop is CASRGTSFEQFF. In DNA, the CDR3 is TGTGCCAGCAGGGGGACTAGCTTTGAGCAGTTCTTC.

The CDR3 sequence: CATTRVGDNEQFF. The CDR3 DNA sequence: TGTGCCACCACGCGAGTGGGGGACAATGAGCAGTTCTTC. The chain has TRBV10-3 and TRBJ2-1, with D possibly called TRBD1 or TRBD2 (5 bases each). V lost 10 bases to trimming and J lost 5 bases, with 15 bases between them. CDR1 and CDR2 from the germline V gene are ENHRY and SYGVKD. The CDR3 has 13 amino acids.

V gene TRBV5-5 combines with J gene TRBJ2-5; no reliable D call. The V end lost 1 base, the J end lost 5 bases, and 9 bases lay between the germline ends. This CDR3 comprises 13 residues. The germline CDR1 and CDR2 sequences are SGHKS and YYEKEE (reference sequence). The CDR3 coding sequence is TGTGCCAGCAGCTTGTCCCTCGGGGAGACCCAGTACTTC. Its translation: CASSLSLGETQYF.

The V and J genes are TRBV5-1 and TRBJ2-5; 9 bases are shared with TRBD1. This CDR3 region has 15 residues. Per germline, CDR1 SGHRS and CDR2 YFSETQ. Losses at the gene ends were 4 bases for V and 5 bases for J; bases not matched to a gene: 9. The CDR3 sequence is CASSPRTGESETQYF. CDR3 sequence (DNA): TGCGCCAGCAGCCCCAGGACAGGGGAAAGCGAGACCCAGTACTTC.

The chain uses TRBV19 and TRBJ1-1; tentatively, D is TRBD1 (6 bases). The CDR3 has 14 residues. Germline V lookup: CDR1 LNHDA, CDR2 SQIVND (reference sequence). Trimming took 5 bases from V and 0 from J, leaving 10 bases between them. This CDR3 is CASSQGFVNTEAFF. Here the CDR3 DNA reads TGTGCCAGTAGTCAGGGGTTCGTGAACACTGAAGCTTTCTTT.

This rearrangement joins TRBV10-2 to TRBJ2-7; D is undetermined. The germline V gene has CDR1 WSHSY and CDR2 SAAADI. V lost 4 bases, J lost 5 bases, and 12 bases lay in between. The CDR3 contains 13 residues. CDR3 nucleotide sequence: TGCGCCAGCAGTGGGCCCCTGAAGGACGAGCAGTACTTC. Translated, it gives CASSGPLKDEQYF.

This chain links TRBV24-1 with TRBJ2-3; the D gene is possibly TRBD1 (6 bases). The CDR3 sequence is 11 residues long. Germline CDR1 and CDR2: KGHDR and SFDVKD. V lost 9 bases to trimming and J lost 9 bases, with 12 bases between them. CDR3 residues: CATDYGQTQYF. CDR3 sequence (DNA): TGTGCCACCGATTACGGACAGACGCAGTATTTT.

The V call is TRBV13, the J call TRBJ1-1, with TRBD1 matching over 7 bases. Trimming took 5 bases from V and 7 from J; bases not matched to a gene: 4. CDR1 PRHDT and CDR2 FYEKMQ come from the germline V gene (reference sequence). The CDR3 has 12 amino acids. The chain's CDR3 is CASSTTGDEAFF. In DNA form, the CDR3 reads TGTGCCAGCAGCACCACAGGGGATGAAGCTTTCTTT.

There are a few counts of this clone. The rearrangement uses TRBV2 and TRBJ1-6, with 7 bases aligning to TRBD1. The CDR3 extends over 16 amino acids. Germline CDR1 SNHLY, CDR2 FYNNEI. The V segment lost 2 bases and the J segment 0 bases; nucleotides outside the gene matches: 1. The CDR3 sequence is CASSERDSSYNSPLHF. The CDR3 nucleotides read TGTGCCAGCAGTGAAAGGGACAGCTCCTATAATTCACCCCTCCACTTT.

The rearrangement uses TRBV15 and TRBJ2-5, with a tentative D call TRBD2 (6 bases). V was cut by 0 bases and J by 5 bases, with 10 bases left in between. The CDR3 contains 14 residues. In germline, CDR1 is LNHNV, CDR2 YYDKDF (reference sequence). Written as DNA, the CDR3 is TGTGCCACCAGCAGAGAGGGACTTCAGGAGACCCAGTACTTC. This encodes CATSREGLQETQYF.

This chain connects TRBV11-2 to TRBJ2-7, with 9 bases aligning to TRBD2. The CDR3 consists of 15 residues. CDR1 and CDR2 from the germline V gene are SGHAT and FQNNGV. The ends lost 1 base at V and 6 bases at J; junction bases unmatched: 7. In DNA, the CDR3 is TGTGCCAGCAGCTTAGTCAGCGCGGGAGGGACCGAGCAGTACTTC. It specifies CASSLVSAGGTEQYF.

This clone was seen more than once but under ten times. The chain joins TRBV19 to TRBJ1-5; the match to TRBD1 covers 7 bases. The trim removed 5 bases at V and 2 bases at J, leaving 6 bases unmatched. The CDR3 consists of 15 residues. Germline V gene sequence: CDR1 LNHDA, CDR2 SQIVND (reference sequence). This chain's CDR3 is CASSFRQGGNQPQHF. In nucleotides, the CDR3 is TGTGCCAGTAGTTTCCGACAGGGAGGCAATCAGCCCCAGCATTTT.

This sequence joins TRBV19 and TRBJ1-4, with unresolved D. The germline V gene has CDR1 LNHDA and CDR2 SQIVND (reference sequence). This CDR3 has 13 residues. The V and J ends lost 5 bases and 8 bases respectively, with 12 bases between them. The CDR3: CASSVDSGEKLFF. In DNA, the CDR3 is TGTGCCAGTAGTGTTGACTCTGGCGAAAAACTGTTTTTT.

J is TRBJ1-1 and V is TRBV14; D remains ambiguous. The germline V gene encodes CDR1 SGHDN and CDR2 FVKESK. This CDR3 has 13 residues. V gave up 0 bases and J gave up 1 base, with 3 bases separating them. CDR3 sequence reads: CASSQDQNTEAFF. In DNA form, the CDR3 reads TGTGCCAGCAGCCAAGATCAGAACACTGAAGCTTTCTTT.

This chain's CDR3 is CATSDSRARMDTQYF. The CDR3 DNA is TGTGCCACCAGTGACTCGCGGGCCCGGATGGATACGCAGTATTTT. The chain combines TRBV24-1 with TRBJ2-3; TRBD2 might be the D (5 bases). CDR3 length: 15 residues. V lost 4 bases and J lost 6, with 16 bases in between. From germline, CDR1 is KGHDR and CDR2 SFDVKD.